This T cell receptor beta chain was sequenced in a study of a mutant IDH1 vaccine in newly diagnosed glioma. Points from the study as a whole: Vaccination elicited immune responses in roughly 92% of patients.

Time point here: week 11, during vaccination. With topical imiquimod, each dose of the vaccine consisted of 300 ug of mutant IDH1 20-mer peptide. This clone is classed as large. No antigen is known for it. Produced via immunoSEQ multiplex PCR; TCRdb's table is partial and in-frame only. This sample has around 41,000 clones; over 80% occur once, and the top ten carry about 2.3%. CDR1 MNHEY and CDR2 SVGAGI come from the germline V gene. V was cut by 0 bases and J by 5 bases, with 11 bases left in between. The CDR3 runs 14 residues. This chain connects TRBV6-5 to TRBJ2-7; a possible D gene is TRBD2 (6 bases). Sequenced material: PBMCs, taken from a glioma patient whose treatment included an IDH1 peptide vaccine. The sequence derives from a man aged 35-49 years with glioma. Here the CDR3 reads CASSYSMRGDEQYF. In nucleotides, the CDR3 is TGTGCCAGCAGTTACTCGATGCGGGGTGACGAGCAGTACTTC.